One sample yielded the 15 T cell receptor beta chains listed below, sequenced in a study of cytomegalovirus exposure and HLA in healthy donors. Assay used: immunoSEQ multiplex PCR; TCRdb lists only in-frame clones, some missing. The data contain approximately 180,000 clones, more than 75% of them singletons. The sample was PBMCs. Receptors originate from a young man in good health and CMV-seropositive.

The genes are TRBV19 and TRBJ1-2; D ambiguous. The V gene's germline CDR1 is LNHDA and CDR2 SQIVND (reference sequence). Trimming removed 5 bases at V and 2 bases at J, with 6 bases between. CDR3 length: 12 residues. The CDR3 region is CASSGRNYGYTF. The CDR3 DNA reads TGTGCCAGTAGTGGGAGAAACTATGGCTACACCTTC.

This chain connects TRBV5-1 to TRBJ1-1; tentative D call: TRBD1 (5 bases). This CDR3 comprises 13 residues. Germline assignment: CDR1 SGHRS and CDR2 YFSETQ. V was clipped by 4 bases and J by 5 bases, with 12 bases between them. This CDR3 is CASSPGGSTEAFF. CDR3 bases: TGCGCCAGCAGCCCGGGGGGGTCAACTGAAGCTTTCTTT. Full variable domain (remainder filled in from reference TRBV5-1 and TRBJ1-1): KAGVTQTPRYLIKTRGQQVTLSCSPISGHRSVSWYQQTPGQGLQFLFEYFSETQRNKGNFPGRFSGRQFSNSRSEMNVSTLELGDSALYLCASSPGGSTEAFFGQGTRLTVV.

This sequence joins TRBV5-1 and TRBJ1-1; unclear D gene. Germline V lookup: CDR1 SGHRS, CDR2 YFSETQ. The CDR3 sequence is 15 residues long. Trimming cost V 0 bases and J 2 bases, with 11 bases left between them. DNA of the CDR3: TGCGCCAGCAGCTTGGATTACAACAGCAACACTGAAGCTTTCTTT. This translates into CASSLDYNSNTEAFF. Based on the CDR3 plus reference TRBV5-1 and TRBJ1-1, the full variable domain is KAGVTQTPRYLIKTRGQQVTLSCSPISGHRSVSWYQQTPGQGLQFLFEYFSETQRNKGNFPGRFSGRQFSNSRSEMNVSTLELGDSALYLCASSLDYNSNTEAFFGQGTRLTVV.

The CDR3, as DNA: TGTGCCAGCAGCCCACTAGGATTTGAAGCTTTCTTT. It codes for CASSPLGFEAFF. This sequence joins TRBV9 and TRBJ1-1; D not resolved. Trimming removed 4 bases from V and 7 bases from J, with 11 bases in between. CDR1 and CDR2 (germline): SGDLS, YYNGEE. This CDR3 spans 12 amino acids.

The chain couples TRBV28 to TRBJ1-5; tentative D call: TRBD1 (5 bases). From germline, CDR1 is MDHEN and CDR2 SYDVKM. The CDR3 runs 15 residues. Trimming left V 8 bases short and J 7 bases short, with 21 bases between. The CDR3 loop is CASPPRGFPGQPQHF. DNA for the CDR3: TGTGCCAGCCCCCCCCGGGGGTTTCCAGGACAGCCCCAGCATTTT.

Only one count was recorded for this clone. V usage is TRBV7-2 and J usage is TRBJ2-3; TRBD2 matches at 11 bases. The CDR3 spans 15 residues. Losses at the gene ends were 4 bases for V and 7 bases for J; bases not matched to a gene: 7. Germline V gene data show CDR1 as SGHTA and CDR2 as FQGNSA. CDR3 in DNA: TGTGCCAGCAGCTCCAATCTAGCGGGGGGTTATACGCAGTATTTT. Translated: CASSSNLAGGYTQYF.

The chain combines TRBV2 with TRBJ2-4; 11 bases line up with TRBD2. The CDR3 consists of 15 residues. Looked up from germline, CDR1 is SNHLY and CDR2 is FYNNEI. V lost 6 bases to trimming and J lost 5 bases; unmatched junction nucleotides: 6. CDR3 loop: CASSLAGGGENIQYF. The CDR3 DNA is TGTGCCAGCAGCCTAGCGGGAGGCGGGGAAAACATTCAGTACTTC. Looking up the rest from reference TRBV2 and TRBJ2-4 gives the full variable domain: EPEVTQTPSHQVTQMGQEVILRCVPISNHLYFYWYRQILGQKVEFLVSFYNNEISEKSEIFDDQFSVERPDGSNFTLKIRSTKLEDSAMYFCASSLAGGGENIQYFGAGTRLSVL.

The chain carries TRBV14 and TRBJ2-1, with TRBD2 identical over 7 bases. J was trimmed by 4 bases and V by 8 bases; bases with no gene match: 2. This CDR3 has 12 amino acids. CDR1 SGHDN and CDR2 FVKESK come from the germline V gene. CDR3 coding DNA: TGTGCCAGCCAAGCGGGGTACAATGAGCAGTTCTTC. Amino acid sequence: CASQAGYNEQFF.

V and J are TRBV29-1 and TRBJ2-7, with D perhaps matching TRBD1 (7 bases). The CDR3 contains 11 residues. CDR1 is SQVTM and CDR2 is ANQGSEA in the germline V gene. The V end was cut by 7 bases, the J end by 3 bases, with 10 bases between. The CDR3 sequence is CSGGDSYEQYF. CDR3 nucleotides: TGCAGCGGGGGGGACAGCTACGAGCAGTACTTC.

DNA for the CDR3: TGTGCCAGCACTTTGCCAGGGGGCTGGGATACGCAGTATTTT. Its protein product is CASTLPGGWDTQYF. The chain couples TRBV2 to TRBJ2-3, with TRBD1 matching 8 bases. This CDR3 is built from 14 residues. CDR1 is SNHLY, CDR2 FYNNEI, per germline. With 7 bases clipped from V and 6 bases from J, the junction kept 9 bases outside the gene matches.

The rearrangement links TRBV6-5 to TRBJ2-1; 14 nucleotides align to TRBD2. V lost 4 bases to trimming and J lost 9 bases; unmatched junction nucleotides: 5. CDR1 and CDR2 from the germline V gene are MNHEY and SVGAGI. The CDR3 is 15 residues long. The CDR3, as DNA: TGTGCCAGCAGTTCGACTAGCGGGAGGGCACCTGAGCAGTTCTTC. Translation: CASSSTSGRAPEQFF.

The rearrangement uses TRBV5-1 and TRBJ2-6; perhaps TRBD2 as D (6 bases). Trimming removed 4 bases from V and 5 bases from J, with 13 bases in between. The CDR3 runs to 15 residues. In germline, CDR1 is SGHRS, CDR2 YFSETQ. The CDR3 DNA is TGCGCCAGCAGCATGGGACTTAGTAGGGCCAACGTCCTGACTTTC. Encoded protein: CASSMGLSRANVLTF.

The rearrangement uses TRBV9 and TRBJ2-1; TRBD1 aligns across 10 bases. Losses at the gene ends were 3 bases for V and 12 bases for J; bases not matched to a gene: 21. Germline V gene sequence: CDR1 SGDLS, CDR2 YYNGEE. CDR3 length: 18 residues. The CDR3 spells CASSGPTPRGTGEKVQFF. CDR3 nucleotide sequence: TGTGCCAGCAGCGGACCGACGCCCAGGGGGACAGGGGAGAAAGTGCAGTTCTTC.

V gene TRBV9 combines with J gene TRBJ2-1; TRBD2 agrees at 11 bases. The CDR3 covers 22 residues. CDR1 and CDR2 from the germline V gene are SGDLS and YYNGEE. V shed 7 bases and J 4 bases; nucleotides not matched to a gene: 28. The CDR3 loop is CASLVRHMVGTSGEGDYNEQFF. The CDR3 nucleotides are TGTGCCAGCCTTGTCCGCCATATGGTTGGGACTAGCGGAGAGGGGGATTACAATGAGCAGTTCTTC.

This chain uses TRBV9 with TRBJ2-1, with TRBD2 matching 8 bases. The V gene end was trimmed by 4 bases and the J gene end by 8 bases; junction bases not matched to a gene: 11. The CDR3 runs to 15 residues. Per the germline V gene, CDR1 is SGDLS and CDR2 is YYNGEE. This chain's CDR3 is CASSKTGTRSDEQFF. The CDR3 nucleotides read TGTGCCAGCAGCAAAACCGGGACTAGGTCTGATGAGCAGTTCTTC.